These 20 T cell receptor beta chains share one sample of origin, sequenced in a study of Graves' ophthalmopathy and Graves' hyperthyroidism. RNA transcripts were the source from which TCR beta CDR3 regions were amplified. Investigators did first-round RT-PCR with HTBI primers, then second-round multiplex PCR. TCRdb reprocessed the multiplex PCR reads with MiXCR, giving one entry per CDR3 protein. Among over a million distinct CDR3 sequences listed, about 35% were seen once. Source material: peripheral blood or thyroid tissue (not recorded which). These receptors originate from an adult man with Graves' hyperthyroidism.

V gene TRBV2 combines with J gene TRBJ1-5; D uncertain. The CDR3 extends over 15 amino acids. V lost 8 bases, J lost 4 bases, and 18 bases lay in between. Per the germline V gene, CDR1 is SNHLY and CDR2 is FYNNEI. CDR3 bases: TGTGCCAGCGTCAGTGGAAAGGCCCGAAATCAGCCCCAGCATTTT. Protein: CASVSGKARNQPQHF.

This rearrangement joins TRBV29-1 to TRBJ2-3, with 9 bases fitting TRBD2. The CDR3 covers 15 residues. With 4 bases clipped from V and 0 bases from J, the junction kept 5 bases outside the gene matches. Germline V lookup: CDR1 SQVTM, CDR2 ANQGSEA. The CDR3 here is CSVGLAGVSTDTQYF. CDR3 DNA: TGCAGCGTTGGCTTAGCGGGAGTTAGCACAGATACGCAGTATTTT.

The genes are TRBV7-2 and TRBJ2-5; D might be TRBD2 (5 bases). The CDR3 loop spans 14 amino acids. From germline, CDR1 is SGHTA and CDR2 FQGNSA. The V end was cut by 5 bases, the J end by 3 bases, with 13 bases between. As DNA, the CDR3 is TGTGCCAGCAGCGTTGTTAGCGTAGAAGAGACCCAGTACTTC. Protein product: CASSVVSVEETQYF.

This clonotype was found once. The chain employs TRBV29-1 and TRBJ1-4, with D possibly matching TRBD1 (5 bases). The germline V and J ends were trimmed by 5 bases and 7 bases, with 14 bases remaining between them. From germline, CDR1 is SQVTM and CDR2 ANQGSEA. The CDR3 has 13 amino acids. This CDR3 reads CSVSGIDSEKLFF. The CDR3 DNA sequence: TGCAGCGTTTCCGGTATCGACAGTGAAAAACTGTTTTTT. The full variable domain, completed using reference TRBV29-1 and TRBJ1-4, is SAVISQKPSRDICQRGTSLTIQCQVDSQVTMMFWYRQQPGQSLTLIATANQGSEATYESGFVIDKFPISRPNLTFSTLTVSNMSPEDSSIYLCSVSGIDSEKLFFGSGTQLSVL.

The chain couples TRBV7-8 to TRBJ2-2; D is ambiguous. Germline values: CDR1 SGHVS, CDR2 FQNEAQ. V lost 3 bases and J lost 4, with 18 bases in between. The CDR3 sequence is 17 residues long. Written as DNA, the CDR3 is TGTGCCAGCAGCTTTTCCCGCGTGGGCAGACCCACCGGGGAGCTGTTTTTT. Amino acids: CASSFSRVGRPTGELFF. Complete variable domain (other parts from reference TRBV7-8 and TRBJ2-2): GAGVSQSPRYKVAKRGQDVALRCDPISGHVSLFWYQQALGQGPEFLTYFQNEAQLDKSGLPSDRFFAERPEGSVSTLKIQRTQQEDSAVYLCASSFSRVGRPTGELFFGEGSRLTVL.

In its sample, this clonotype was seen many times. The chain uses TRBV7-2 and TRBJ2-7; no reliable D call. Trimming removed 4 bases from V and 6 bases from J, with 10 bases in between. Germline V CDR1 and CDR2: SGHTA, FQGNSA. This CDR3 is built from 12 residues. In DNA, the CDR3 is TGTGCCAGCAGCTCGACTGTGAGCGAGCAGTACTTC. Translated, it gives CASSSTVSEQYF. The full variable domain, its missing parts supplied by reference TRBV7-2 and TRBJ2-7, is GAGVSQSPSNKVTEKGKDVELRCDPISGHTALYWYRQSLGQGLEFLIYFQGNSAPDKSGLPSDRFSAERTGGSVSTLTIQRTQQEDSAVYLCASSSTVSEQYFGPGTRLTVT.

CDR3 sequence (DNA): TGCAGCGTTGCTCGGGATTCCTCTGGGGCCAACGTCCTGACTTTC. Its protein product is CSVARDSSGANVLTF. V is TRBV29-1 and J is TRBJ2-6, with D perhaps matching TRBD2 (5 bases). The CDR3 contains 15 residues. The germline V and J ends were trimmed by 4 bases and 0 bases, with 10 bases remaining between them. Germline CDR1 SQVTM, CDR2 ANQGSEA.

The chain combines TRBV29-1 with TRBJ1-2, with D maybe TRBD1 (6 bases). CDR1 SQVTM and CDR2 ANQGSEA come from the germline V gene. The V end was cut by 4 bases, the J end by 3 bases, with 24 bases between. The CDR3 totals 17 residues. CDR3 in DNA: TGCAGCGTTGGTCTCGGCGCACAGGGCACTGAAGACTATGGCTACACCTTC. Protein sequence: CSVGLGAQGTEDYGYTF.

This clonotype was found a few times. The chain combines TRBV12-3 or TRBV12-4 with TRBJ2-2; 8 positions match TRBD1. Trimming at V came to 6 bases and at J to 8 bases, leaving 8 bases not matched to a gene. The CDR3 sequence is 14 residues long. The CDR3 protein is CASRNTGGRGELFF. CDR3 sequence (DNA): TGTGCCAGCAGGAATACAGGGGGAAGGGGGGAGCTGTTTTTT.

This chain joins TRBV10-2 and TRBJ1-2, with D uncertain. CDR1 and CDR2 from the germline V gene are WSHSY and SAAADI. Trimming stripped 4 bases from V and 2 bases from J, with 11 bases between. CDR3 size: 14 residues. CDR3 sequence: CASSVYKSNYGYTF. The DNA of the CDR3 is TGCGCCAGCAGTGTATACAAGTCGAACTATGGCTACACCTTC.

To note about this clonotype: Because the CDR3's place on the DNA is in doubt, the DNA is left out and the CDR3 is given as listed by TCRdb. The chain's CDR3 is CASSVGGGTYEQHF. The V call is TRBV9, the J call TRBJ2-5; the table's D gene call, TRBD1, was not cross checked with the DNA. CDR1 is SGDLS, CDR2 YYNGEE, per germline. The CDR3 adds up to 14 amino acids, both ends counted.

The chain uses TRBV5-4 and TRBJ1-1, with 7 bases aligning to TRBD1. CDR1 and CDR2 (germline): SGHNT, YYREEE (reference sequence). The CDR3 is made up of 13 amino acids. V lost 0 bases and J lost 9; bases outside the gene matches: 5. CDR3 sequence: CASSLAVGGKAFF. In DNA, the CDR3 is TGTGCCAGCAGCTTGGCGGTAGGGGGCAAAGCTTTCTTT.

This clonotype was seen only a few times. This chain uses TRBV3-1 with TRBJ1-1, with TRBD1 identical over 11 bases. This CDR3 spans 17 amino acids. After removal of 4 bases from V and 1 base from J, the junction contained 8 bases not matched to a gene. CDR1 LGHDT and CDR2 YNNKEL come from the germline V gene (reference sequence). The CDR3 nucleotides are TGTGCCAGCAGCCCCGTCGGGACAGGGGGTAGGAACACTGAAGCTTTCTTT. It yields the protein CASSPVGTGGRNTEAFF.

Turning to this clonotype: A read error may produce the germline difference seen at one junction end. V is TRBV11-3 and J is TRBJ2-1, with 8 nucleotides matching TRBD1. The CDR3 totals 15 residues. Germline assignment: CDR1 SGHNT and CDR2 YENEEA. The DNA of the CDR3 is TGTGCCAGCAGCTTAGATAGTACAGGGGGTAGCGAGCATTTCTTC. This sequence encodes CASSLDSTGGSEHFF.

The V and J genes are TRBV28 and TRBJ1-6; D gene unclear. The germline gives CDR1 MDHEN, CDR2 SYDVKM. This CDR3 comprises 18 residues. V gave up 3 bases and J gave up 13 bases, with 28 bases separating them. CDR3 amino acids: CASSLPQQRTPVGFPLHF. The CDR3 nucleotides read TGTGCCAGCAGTTTGCCCCAACAAAGGACCCCCGTGGGATTCCCCCTCCACTTT.

This clonotype was counted between two and nine times. The chain uses TRBV10-3 and TRBJ1-5; D is perhaps TRBD1 (5 bases). Germline assignment: CDR1 ENHRY and CDR2 SYGVKD. There are 13 residues in the CDR3. Trimming took 10 bases from V and 6 from J, leaving 16 bases between them. CDR3 nucleotides: TGTGCCAGTCATCAAGGGGTTAGTCAGCCCCAGCATTTT. Residues: CASHQGVSQPQHF.

The V gene is TRBV25-1, the J gene TRBJ1-2; tentatively, D is TRBD1 (6 bases). CDR1 is MGHDK and CDR2 is SYGVNS in the germline V gene. V lost 5 bases, J lost 5 bases, and 12 bases lay in between. The CDR3 covers 13 residues. CDR3 in amino acids: CASSFGGWYGYTF. The CDR3 bases are TGTGCCAGCAGTTTTGGGGGCTGGTATGGCTACACCTTC.

This clonotype was recorded only once. This chain joins TRBV10-2 and TRBJ2-7; D might be TRBD2 (5 bases). In germline, CDR1 is WSHSY, CDR2 SAAADI. V dropped 4 bases and J dropped 3 bases, with 13 bases sitting between them. This CDR3 contains 14 residues. CDR3 sequence: CASSAGLGDYEQYF. In DNA, the CDR3 is TGCGCCAGCAGTGCCGGACTTGGGGACTACGAGCAGTACTTC.

This chain's CDR3 is CASSPWTGGGGNTIYF. For the CDR3, the DNA is TGTGCCAGCAGTCCCTGGACAGGGGGCGGAGGAAACACCATATATTTT. This chain joins TRBV12-3 or TRBV12-4 and TRBJ1-3, with TRBD1 matching 11 bases. CDR3 length: 16 amino acids. The trim removed 5 bases at V and 4 bases at J, leaving 7 bases unmatched.

The J gene is TRBJ1-5, the V gene TRBV20-1; the match to TRBD1 covers 8 bases. Trimming removed 5 bases from V and 6 bases from J; junction bases left unmatched: 6. Germline CDR1 is DFQATT and CDR2 is SNEGSKA (reference sequence). This CDR3 is built from 13 residues. The chain's CDR3 is CSASDRVGQPQHF. The DNA of the CDR3 is TGCAGTGCTTCGGACAGGGTCGGTCAGCCCCAGCATTTT.